The rows below give T cell receptor beta chains drawn from one sample of a study of CD8 T cells in ankylosing spondylitis. TCRdb re-called the 5' RACE reads through MiXCR, storing one row per CDR3 protein. Here the sample spans 250,000 to 400,000 distinct CDR3 sequences, 11% being singletons. The sequenced material came from blood, either unsorted or a sorted T cell fraction (not recorded which). The receptors originated from a female donor with ankylosing spondylitis or in good health (not recorded which). Both conserved end residues are part of each CDR3. A D gene is named only where the DNA matches it firmly. Size is omitted from some rows. Given values are once, few, many or a class for expanded clones.

d_call clone_size j_call v_call cdr3_nt cdr3_aa
. . TRBJ2-1 TRBV14 TGTGCCAGCAGCCAAGAGAAGAGCGGACAGTTCTTC CASSQEKSGQFF
. many TRBJ1-3 TRBV14 TGTGCCAGCAGCCAAGATCGGGACGGATGGAGGAGGAACACCATATATTTT CASSQDRDGWRRNTIYF
. many TRBJ2-7 TRBV12-3/TRBV12-4 TGTGCCAGCAGTTTATGGGGGAGTCCCCTCGATGAGCAGTACTTC CASSLWGSPLDEQYF
TRBD2 few TRBJ2-7 TRBV20-1 TGCAGTGCTCATAGCGGGGGGAGGTACGAGCAGTACTTC CSAHSGGRYEQYF
. many TRBJ2-1 TRBV18 TGTGCCAGCTCACCAAATAGCGGATCCTACAATGAGCAGTTCTTC CASSPNSGSYNEQFF
TRBD2 few TRBJ2-1 TRBV27 TGTACCAGCAGTAGCGGGGGGGTTAATGAGCAGTTCTTC CTSSSGGVNEQFF
. few TRBJ2-6 TRBV5-1 TGCGCCAGCAGCCGACAACCGAGACAGGCCCTCTCTGGGGCCAACGTCCTGACTTTC CASSRQPRQALSGANVLTF
TRBD1 . TRBJ2-7 TRBV18 TGTGCCAGCTCACAGGACAGGGATCAGCAGTACTTC CASSQDRDQQYF
. . TRBJ2-7 TRBV20-1 TGCAGTGCTAGGGATCCCCCGGCCGAGCAGTACTTC CSARDPPAEQYF
. . TRBJ2-1 TRBV5-1 TGCGCCAGCAGCAATTCCGGACTTGTCCATGAGCAGTTCTTC CASSNSGLVHEQFF
TRBD2 many TRBJ2-5 TRBV9 TGTGCCAGCAGCCCCACAGCGGGGGAAGAGACCCAGTACTTC CASSPTAGEETQYF
. many TRBJ1-2 TRBV9 TGTGCCAGCAGCGGGAACAGAGGGGACTTCTATGGCTACACCTTC CASSGNRGDFYGYTF
. . TRBJ2-5 TRBV7-8 TGTGCCAGCAGCCCCTCCGGCGGGGTGGCACAAGAGACCCAGTACTTC CASSPSGGVAQETQYF
TRBD2 many TRBJ2-2 TRBV5-1 TGCGCCAGCATGCAGGGCGGGAGGACCACCGGGGAGCTGTTTTTT CASMQGGRTTGELFF
. many TRBJ2-6 TRBV2 TGTGCCAGCAGTGAGAGCTCTGGGGCCAACGTCCTGACTTTC CASSESSGANVLTF
. many TRBJ1-5 TRBV20-1 TGCAGTGCTAATAGAGGTGTCAATCAGCCCCAGCATTTT CSANRGVNQPQHF
. many TRBJ2-7 TRBV5-1 TGCGCCAGCAGCGGTTCAGGGGCGTTGATCTACGAGCAGTACTTC CASSGSGALIYEQYF
. . TRBJ2-4 TRBV7-9 TGTGGCAGCAGCCGGAACAAAAACATTCAGTACTTC CGSSRNKNIQYF
TRBD1 . TRBJ2-7 TRBV10-2 TGCGCCAGCATAGGGGGCCAGAGCTACGAGCAGTACTTC CASIGGQSYEQYF
. many TRBJ2-1 TRBV20-1 TGCAGTGCTAGCGGGGCCAAAGGTCGGCCCGATGAGCAGTTCTTC CSASGAKGRPDEQFF
TRBD1 few TRBJ2-2 TRBV5-1 TGCGCCAGCAGCTTGCATCCGGGACAGGGTTCCGGGGAGCTGTTTTTT CASSLHPGQGSGELFF
TRBD2 many TRBJ2-7 TRBV10-2 TGCGCCAGCAGTGAGTCGGGTTTAGCGGGAGACCTACAAGGGCAGTACTTC CASSESGLAGDLQGQYF
. . TRBJ1-5 TRBV19 TGTGCCAGTAGTATCTCCAGGACGGGGGGCGGTCAGCCCCAGCATTTT CASSISRTGGGQPQHF
TRBD2 . TRBJ2-3 TRBV27 TGTGCCAGCAGTCCGCTGGGTAGCGGGAGTCCAGATACGCAGTATTTT CASSPLGSGSPDTQYF
. many TRBJ2-3 TRBV10-3 TGTGCCACCGGCCGGAGCACAGATACGCAGTATTTT CATGRSTDTQYF
TRBD2 . TRBJ2-3 TRBV6-2/TRBV6-3 TGTGCCAGCAGTTACCGGCGGGGGGTCCACACAGATACGCAGTATTTT CASSYRRGVHTDTQYF
. few TRBJ1-2 TRBV10-3 TGTGCCATCAAAGAAGCGGGCTATGGCTACACCTTC CAIKEAGYGYTF
TRBD2 many TRBJ2-1 TRBV20-1 TGCAGTGCTAGGCGGCGGGAGGGTTTCTACAATGAGCAGTTCTTC CSARRREGFYNEQFF
TRBD2 few TRBJ2-1 TRBV12-3/TRBV12-4 TGTGCCAGCTTATACAGCGGGGGGTACAATGAGCAGTTCTTC CASLYSGGYNEQFF
TRBD1 many TRBJ1-6 TRBV7-9 TGTGCCAGCAGCCCGCCCGACAGGGTCTATAATTCACCCCTCCACTTT CASSPPDRVYNSPLHF
. many TRBJ2-5 TRBV7-9 TGTGCCAGCAGCTTAGTTACACAGGGTGAGGAGACCCAGTACTTC CASSLVTQGEETQYF